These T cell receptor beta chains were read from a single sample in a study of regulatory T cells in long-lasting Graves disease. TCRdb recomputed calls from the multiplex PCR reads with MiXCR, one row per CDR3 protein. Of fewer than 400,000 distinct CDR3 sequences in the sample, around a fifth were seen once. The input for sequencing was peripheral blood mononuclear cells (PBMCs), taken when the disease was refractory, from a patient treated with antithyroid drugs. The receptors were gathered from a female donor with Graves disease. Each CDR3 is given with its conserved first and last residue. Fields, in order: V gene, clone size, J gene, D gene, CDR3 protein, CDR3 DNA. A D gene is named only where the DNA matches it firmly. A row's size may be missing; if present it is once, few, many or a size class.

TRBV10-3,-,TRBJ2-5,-,CAISELRMETQYF,TGTGCCATCAGTGAGCTCAGGATGGAGACCCAGTACTTC
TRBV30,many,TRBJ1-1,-,CAWSQTQGKAFF,TGTGCCTGGAGCCAGACTCAGGGGAAAGCTTTCTTT
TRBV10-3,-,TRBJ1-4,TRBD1,CAISSSGGSNEKLFF,TGTGCCATCAGTTCTTCAGGGGGTTCTAATGAAAAACTGTTTTTT
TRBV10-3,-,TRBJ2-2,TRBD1,CAISGTGEGGELFF,TGTGCCATCAGTGGGACAGGGGAAGGCGGGGAGCTGTTTTTT
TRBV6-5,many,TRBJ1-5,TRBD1,CASSYSGGKQPQHF,TGTGCCAGCAGTTACTCAGGGGGCAAGCAGCCCCAGCATTTT
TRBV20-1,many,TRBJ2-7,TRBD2,CSARRIAGGFGEQYF,TGCAGTGCTAGGAGAATAGCGGGAGGCTTCGGCGAGCAGTACTTC
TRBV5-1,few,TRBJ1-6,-,CASSHKSHNSPLHF,TGCGCCAGCAGTCATAAGTCCCATAATTCACCCCTCCACTTT
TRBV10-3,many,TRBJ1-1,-,CAISARGANTEAFF,TGTGCCATCAGTGCGAGGGGGGCGAACACTGAAGCTTTCTTT
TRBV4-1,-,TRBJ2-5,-,CASSQGDSQETQYF,TGCGCCAGCAGCCAAGGGGATAGCCAAGAGACCCAGTACTTC
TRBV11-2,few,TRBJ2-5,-,CASSLIPPIETQYF,TGTGCCAGCAGCTTAATACCCCCTATAGAGACCCAGTACTTC
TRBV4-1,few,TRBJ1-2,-,CASSQGQAPSGYTF,TGCGCCAGCAGCCAAGGACAGGCCCCTTCTGGCTACACCTTC
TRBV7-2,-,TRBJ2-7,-,CASSLTYRPSLYEQYF,TGTGCCAGCAGCTTAACATATCGACCCAGTCTGTACGAGCAGTACTTC
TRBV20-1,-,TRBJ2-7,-,CSASEGTGEQYF,TGCAGTGCTAGTGAGGGGACCGGCGAGCAGTACTTC
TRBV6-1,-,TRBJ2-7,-,CASPWGGEQYF,TGTGCCAGCCCCTGGGGAGGCGAGCAGTACTTC
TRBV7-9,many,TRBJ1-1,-,CASSSGPSTEAFF,TGTGCCAGCAGCTCGGGCCCTTCGACTGAAGCTTTCTTT
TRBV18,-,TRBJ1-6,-,CASSVLLDSPLHF,TGTGCCAGCTCAGTACTTTTAGATTCACCCCTCCACTTT
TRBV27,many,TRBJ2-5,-,CASGLTQETQYF,TGTGCCAGCGGACTAACGCAAGAGACCCAGTACTTC
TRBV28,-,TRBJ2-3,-,CASSLAPLGRTQYF,TGTGCCAGCAGTTTGGCCCCGCTTGGCAGGACGCAGTATTTT
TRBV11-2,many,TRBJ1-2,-,CASSLGVNYGYTF,TGTGCCAGCAGCTTAGGGGTTAACTATGGCTACACCTTC
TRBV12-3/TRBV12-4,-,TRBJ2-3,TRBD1,CASSLRGFAGGRTGTITDTQYF,TGTGCCAGCAGTTTGCGGGGCTTTGCGGGTGGGCGGACAGGGACGATCACAGATACGCAGTATTTT
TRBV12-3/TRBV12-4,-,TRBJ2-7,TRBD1,CASSSDRVEQYF,TGTGCCAGCAGTTCCGACAGGGTCGAGCAGTACTTC
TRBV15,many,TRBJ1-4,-,CATSGRLGSPEKLFF,TGTGCCACCAGCGGACGTTTGGGATCTCCTGAAAAACTGTTTTTT
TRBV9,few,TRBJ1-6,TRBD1,CASSATGASNSPLHF,TGTGCCAGCAGCGCCACAGGGGCTTCTAATTCACCCCTCCACTTT
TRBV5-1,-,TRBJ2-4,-,CASSFLSRAVDIQYF,TGCGCCAGCAGCTTTTTGTCTAGAGCTGTTGACATTCAGTACTTC
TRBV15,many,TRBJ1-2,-,CATSRGGGQGYTF,TGTGCCACCAGCAGAGGCGGGGGTCAAGGCTACACCTTC
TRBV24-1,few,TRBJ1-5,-,CATSGDNNQPQHF,TGTGCCACCAGTGGGGACAACAATCAGCCCCAGCATTTT
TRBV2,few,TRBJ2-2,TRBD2,CASSKLAGGPRELFF,TGTGCCAGTTCGAAACTAGCGGGAGGGCCGAGGGAGCTGTTTTTT
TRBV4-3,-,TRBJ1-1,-,CASSQERGRMNTEAFF,TGCGCCAGCAGCCAAGAGCGGGGCAGGATGAACACTGAAGCTTTCTTT
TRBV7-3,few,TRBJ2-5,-,CASSLASPRQETQYF,TGTGCCAGCAGCTTAGCGTCGCCTAGGCAAGAGACCCAGTACTTC
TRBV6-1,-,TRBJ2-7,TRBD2,CASSGRAGDPTPYEQYF,TGTGCCAGCAGTGGCCGAGCGGGAGACCCGACCCCCTACGAGCAGTACTTC